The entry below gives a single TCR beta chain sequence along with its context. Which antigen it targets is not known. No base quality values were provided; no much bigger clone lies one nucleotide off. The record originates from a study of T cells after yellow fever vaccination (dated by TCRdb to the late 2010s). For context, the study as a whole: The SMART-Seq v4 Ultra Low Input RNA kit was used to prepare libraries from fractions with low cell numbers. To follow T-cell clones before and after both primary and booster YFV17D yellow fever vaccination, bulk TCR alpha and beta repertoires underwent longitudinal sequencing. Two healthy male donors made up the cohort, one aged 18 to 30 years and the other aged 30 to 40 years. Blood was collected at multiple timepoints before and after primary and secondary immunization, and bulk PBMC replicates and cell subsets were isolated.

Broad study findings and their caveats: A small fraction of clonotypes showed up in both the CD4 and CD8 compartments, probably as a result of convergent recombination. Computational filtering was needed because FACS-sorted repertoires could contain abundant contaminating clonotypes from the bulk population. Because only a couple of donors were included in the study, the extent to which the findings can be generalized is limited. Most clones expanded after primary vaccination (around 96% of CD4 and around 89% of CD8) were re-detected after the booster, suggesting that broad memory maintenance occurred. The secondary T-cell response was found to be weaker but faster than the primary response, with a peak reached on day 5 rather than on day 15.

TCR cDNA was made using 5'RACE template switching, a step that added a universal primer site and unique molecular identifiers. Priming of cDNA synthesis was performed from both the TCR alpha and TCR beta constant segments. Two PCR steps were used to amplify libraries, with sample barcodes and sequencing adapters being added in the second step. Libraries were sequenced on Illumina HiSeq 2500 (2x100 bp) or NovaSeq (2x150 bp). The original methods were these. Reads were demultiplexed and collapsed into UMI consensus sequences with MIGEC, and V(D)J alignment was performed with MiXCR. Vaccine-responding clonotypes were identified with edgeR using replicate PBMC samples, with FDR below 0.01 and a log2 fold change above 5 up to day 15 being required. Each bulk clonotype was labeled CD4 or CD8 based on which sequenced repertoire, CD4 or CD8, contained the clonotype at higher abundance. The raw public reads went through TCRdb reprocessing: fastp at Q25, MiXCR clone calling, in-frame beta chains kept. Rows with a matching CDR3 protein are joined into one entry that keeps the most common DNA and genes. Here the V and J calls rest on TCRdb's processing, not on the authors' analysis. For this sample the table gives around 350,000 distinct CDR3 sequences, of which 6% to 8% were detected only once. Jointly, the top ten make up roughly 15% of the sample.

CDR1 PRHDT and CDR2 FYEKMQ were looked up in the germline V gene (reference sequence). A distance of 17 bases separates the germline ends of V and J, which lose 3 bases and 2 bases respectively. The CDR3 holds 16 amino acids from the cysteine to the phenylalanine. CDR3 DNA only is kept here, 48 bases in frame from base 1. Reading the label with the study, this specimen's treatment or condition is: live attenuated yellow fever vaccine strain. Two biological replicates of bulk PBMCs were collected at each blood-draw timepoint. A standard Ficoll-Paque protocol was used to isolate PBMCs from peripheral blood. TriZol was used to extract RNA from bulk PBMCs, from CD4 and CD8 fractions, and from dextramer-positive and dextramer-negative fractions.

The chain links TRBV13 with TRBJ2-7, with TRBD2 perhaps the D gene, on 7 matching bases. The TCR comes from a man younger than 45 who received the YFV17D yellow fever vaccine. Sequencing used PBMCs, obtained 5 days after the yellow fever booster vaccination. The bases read TGTGCCAGCAGCTTTGGGGGGCTAGCGGCCACCTACGAGCAGTACTTC. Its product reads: CASSFGGLAATYEQYF.